Each of the 23 T cell receptor beta chains below was sequenced from the same sample in a study of T cell responses to AZD1222 COVID-19 vaccine. Measured with immunoSEQ multiplex PCR; TCRdb has only the in-frame clones, and not every one. The sample has about 150,000 clones; about nine tenths are singletons. This sample comprised peripheral blood, obtained on day 0 of AZD1222 vaccination. The receptors stem from an adult in good health.

This clone was detected a few times. The chain links TRBV6-1 to TRBJ2-5; TRBD1 matches 9 bases. The CDR3 sequence is 14 residues long. J was trimmed by 4 bases and V by 2 bases; bases with no gene match: 2. In germline, CDR1 is MNHNS, CDR2 SASEGT. For the CDR3, the DNA is TGTGCCAGCAGTGAACCGACAGGGGGAGAGACCCAGTACTTC. As protein: CASSEPTGGETQYF.

The V call is TRBV9, the J call TRBJ2-2; 7 bases line up with TRBD2. Germline lookup yields CDR1 SGDLS and CDR2 YYNGEE. J was trimmed by 0 bases and V by 4 bases; bases with no gene match: 3. The CDR3 totals 15 residues. The CDR3 region is CASSPLATNTGELFF. The CDR3 region has the DNA TGTGCCAGCAGCCCACTAGCGACGAACACCGGGGAGCTGTTTTTT.

The chain uses TRBV28 and TRBJ1-1; no definite D call. This CDR3 has 13 amino acids. CDR1 and CDR2 (germline): MDHEN, SYDVKM. V shed 4 bases and J shed 4 bases, with 10 bases lying between them. This CDR3 is CASSYPQATEAFF. As DNA, the CDR3 is TGTGCCAGCAGTTATCCCCAGGCCACTGAAGCTTTCTTT.

The CDR3 spells CAVRGFDGYTF. The CDR3, as DNA: TGTGCCGTGAGGGGGTTCGATGGCTACACCTTC. The chain carries TRBV27 and TRBJ1-2; D possibly corresponds to TRBD1 (6 bases). Trimming shortened V by 11 bases and J by 6 bases, and 13 bases separated the two germline ends. The CDR3 loop spans 11 amino acids. Germline V gene data show CDR1 as MNHEY and CDR2 as SMNVEV (reference sequence).

The V call is TRBV4-1, the J call TRBJ2-7; 9 nucleotides align to TRBD2. With 4 bases clipped from V and 0 bases from J, the junction kept 7 bases outside the gene matches. The V gene's germline CDR1 is MGHRA and CDR2 YSYEKL. This CDR3 is built from 16 residues. CDR3 DNA: TGCGCCAGCAGCCCCCGTAGCGGGAGCCGCTCCTACGAGCAGTACTTC. It encodes CASSPRSGSRSYEQYF.

Written as DNA, the CDR3 is TGTGCCAGCTCACCACCGGGACTAGCGGGACCCCTCTACGAGCAGTACTTC. This codes for CASSPPGLAGPLYEQYF. The chain links TRBV18 to TRBJ2-7; 13 positions agree with TRBD2. CDR1 is KGHSH and CDR2 is LQKENI in the germline V gene. Trimming cost V 0 bases and J 3 bases; bases outside gene matches: 5. This CDR3 comprises 17 residues. Full variable domain (outside the CDR3, taken from reference TRBV18 and TRBJ2-7): NAGVMQNPRHLVRRRGQEARLRCSPMKGHSHVYWYRQLPEEGLKFMVYLQKENIIDESGMPKERFSAEFPKEGPSILRIQQVVRGDSAAYFCASSPPGLAGPLYEQYFGPGTRLTVT.

CDR3 bases: TGTGCCAGCAGCTCAACAGGGGTCGCTGGAAACACCATATATTTT. Translating it yields CASSSTGVAGNTIYF. J is TRBJ1-3 and V is TRBV6-6; TRBD1 matches at 7 bases. Germline CDR1 reads MNHNY; CDR2 reads SVGAGI (reference sequence). The CDR3 runs 15 residues. The V gene end was trimmed by 6 bases and the J gene end by 2 bases; junction bases not matched to a gene: 7.

The V gene is TRBV2, the J gene TRBJ2-2, with 10 bases that match TRBD1. Germline loops: CDR1 SNHLY, CDR2 FYNNEI. The CDR3 runs to 15 residues. With 5 bases clipped from V and 3 bases from J, the junction kept 3 bases outside the gene matches. In DNA, the CDR3 is TGTGCCAGCAGTTCCGGGACAGGGGACACCGGGGAGCTGTTTTTT. Its protein is CASSSGTGDTGELFF.

The chain couples TRBV6-2 or TRBV6-3 to TRBJ1-2; D not resolved. V was trimmed by 4 bases and J by 3 bases, leaving 18 bases between them. Germline V gene data show CDR1 as MNHEY and CDR2 as SVGEGT. This CDR3 has 16 residues. This CDR3 is CASSSTVRPGDYGYTF. CDR3 DNA: TGTGCCAGCAGTTCCACCGTGCGTCCAGGCGACTATGGCTACACCTTC.

This sequence joins TRBV6-5 and TRBJ2-7; 14 nucleotides line up with TRBD2. Germline-derived CDR1 and CDR2 are MNHEY and SVGAGI. V lost 5 bases, J lost 7 bases, and 1 base stayed unmatched. This CDR3 region has 13 residues. The CDR3 is CASSRLAGGEQYF. In DNA, the CDR3 is TGTGCCAGCAGTCGACTAGCGGGAGGGGAGCAGTACTTC.

This chain links TRBV29-1 with TRBJ1-1; perhaps TRBD1 as D (6 bases). The CDR3 is 14 residues long. V was trimmed by 4 bases and J by 0 bases, leaving 12 bases between them. Germline CDR1 is SQVTM and CDR2 is ANQGSEA. The CDR3 spells CSVASGAMNTEAFF. The CDR3 bases are TGCAGCGTTGCATCAGGGGCGATGAACACTGAAGCTTTCTTT.

V and J are TRBV28 and TRBJ1-2; no definite D call. CDR3 size: 15 residues. V was cut by 2 bases and J by 4 bases, with 14 bases left in between. The germline gives CDR1 MDHEN, CDR2 SYDVKM. The CDR3 nucleotides read TGTGCCAGCAGTTTACCAAGGCCGCGGCTCTATGGCTACACCTTC. This codes for CASSLPRPRLYGYTF.

The chain joins TRBV20-1 to TRBJ2-1; D gene unclear. V was clipped by 3 bases and J by 4 bases, with 13 bases between them. This CDR3 contains 14 residues. Germline V gene data show CDR1 as DFQATT and CDR2 as SNEGSKA (reference sequence). CDR3 DNA: TGCAGTGCTAGTAAGGATACTAATTACAATGAGCAGTTCTTC. Amino acid sequence: CSASKDTNYNEQFF.

V and J are TRBV5-1 and TRBJ1-1; 7 bases are a match to TRBD1. The V segment lost 0 bases and the J segment 4 bases; nucleotides outside the gene matches: 21. Germline V gene sequence: CDR1 SGHRS, CDR2 YFSETQ. This CDR3 spans 20 amino acids. As DNA, the CDR3 is TGCGCCAGCAGCTTGGGCCAGGGGGGTGTGAGTGTGGGTCATGGCACTGAAGCTTTCTTT. It codes for CASSLGQGGVSVGHGTEAFF.

The V call is TRBV28, the J call TRBJ1-5; D call uncertain. CDR3 length: 15 residues. The V gene's germline CDR1 is MDHEN and CDR2 SYDVKM. Trimming removed 6 bases at V and 0 bases at J, with 12 bases between. CDR3 residues: CASSFDSDSNQPQHF. CDR3 bases: TGTGCCAGCAGCTTCGACTCTGATAGCAATCAGCCCCAGCATTTT.

The genes are TRBV27 and TRBJ1-2, with D uncertain. The length of the CDR3 is 12 residues. Germline V gene sequence: CDR1 MNHEY, CDR2 SMNVEV (reference sequence). Trimming took off 6 bases at V and 3 bases at J, with 8 bases between the two ends. As DNA, the CDR3 is TGTGCCAGCAGAACGGCCGACTATGGCTACACCTTC. This translates into CASRTADYGYTF.

The rearrangement joins TRBV10-3 to TRBJ2-1; 10 positions match TRBD1. The CDR3 has 16 residues. J was trimmed by 6 bases and V by 2 bases; bases with no gene match: 7. CDR1 is ENHRY and CDR2 is SYGVKD in the germline V gene. CDR3 in amino acids: CAISEDGTGDRNEQFF. CDR3 coding DNA: TGTGCCATCAGTGAGGACGGGACAGGGGATCGCAATGAGCAGTTCTTC.

This chain uses TRBV7-3 with TRBJ1-1; D uncertain. The V and J ends lost 5 bases and 0 bases respectively, with 7 bases between them. The CDR3 is 13 residues long. The germline gives CDR1 SGHTA, CDR2 FQGTGA. The CDR3 DNA follows: TGTGCCAGCAGCATATTCATGAACACTGAAGCTTTCTTT. It encodes CASSIFMNTEAFF.

The J gene is TRBJ2-3, the V gene TRBV29-1; 7 bases align to TRBD2. Germline CDR1 and CDR2: SQVTM and ANQGSEA. J lost 5 bases, V lost 8 bases, and 16 bases had no gene match. There are 15 residues in the CDR3. This chain's CDR3 is CSPFKWEGNGDTQYF. CDR3 in DNA: TGCAGCCCCTTTAAGTGGGAGGGCAACGGAGATACGCAGTATTTT.

This clone was picked up a small number of times. J is TRBJ1-1 and V is TRBV19, with 7 positions matching TRBD1. The germline CDR1 and CDR2 sequences are LNHDA and SQIVND (reference sequence). The CDR3 spans 16 residues. V was clipped by 3 bases and J by 0 bases; unmatched bases: 7. This CDR3 is CASSMYPTGVNTEAFF. In DNA, the CDR3 is TGTGCCAGTAGTATGTACCCCACAGGGGTGAACACTGAAGCTTTCTTT.

The chain joins TRBV4-1 to TRBJ1-4; D is perhaps TRBD1 (6 bases). Trimming pared 2 bases from V and 3 bases from J, leaving 13 bases between. The germline V gene has CDR1 MGHRA and CDR2 YSYEKL. There are 16 residues in the CDR3. The CDR3 DNA sequence: TGCGCCAGCAGCCAACGAACAGGGAGGGCTAATGAAAAACTGTTTTTT. It yields the protein CASSQRTGRANEKLFF.

CDR3 nucleotide sequence: TGTGCCAGCAGTTACTCAGATTTGAACACTGAAGCTTTCTTT. Translating it yields CASSYSDLNTEAFF. The chain uses TRBV6-2 or TRBV6-3 and TRBJ1-1; D is undetermined. The CDR3 has 14 amino acids. Germline loops: CDR1 MNHEY, CDR2 SVGEGT. Trimming removed 0 bases at V and 0 bases at J, with 5 bases between.

On this clone: Other DNA sequences in the same sample also yield this CDR3. The rearrangement uses TRBV19 and TRBJ1-1, with D perhaps matching TRBD1 (6 bases). This CDR3 is 13 amino acids long. V lost 5 bases, J lost 2 bases, and 9 bases lay in between. The germline V gene encodes CDR1 LNHDA and CDR2 SQIVND (reference sequence). CDR3 amino acids: CASSRTENTEAFF. The CDR3 DNA follows: TGTGCCAGTAGTCGGACAGAAAACACTGAAGCTTTCTTT.